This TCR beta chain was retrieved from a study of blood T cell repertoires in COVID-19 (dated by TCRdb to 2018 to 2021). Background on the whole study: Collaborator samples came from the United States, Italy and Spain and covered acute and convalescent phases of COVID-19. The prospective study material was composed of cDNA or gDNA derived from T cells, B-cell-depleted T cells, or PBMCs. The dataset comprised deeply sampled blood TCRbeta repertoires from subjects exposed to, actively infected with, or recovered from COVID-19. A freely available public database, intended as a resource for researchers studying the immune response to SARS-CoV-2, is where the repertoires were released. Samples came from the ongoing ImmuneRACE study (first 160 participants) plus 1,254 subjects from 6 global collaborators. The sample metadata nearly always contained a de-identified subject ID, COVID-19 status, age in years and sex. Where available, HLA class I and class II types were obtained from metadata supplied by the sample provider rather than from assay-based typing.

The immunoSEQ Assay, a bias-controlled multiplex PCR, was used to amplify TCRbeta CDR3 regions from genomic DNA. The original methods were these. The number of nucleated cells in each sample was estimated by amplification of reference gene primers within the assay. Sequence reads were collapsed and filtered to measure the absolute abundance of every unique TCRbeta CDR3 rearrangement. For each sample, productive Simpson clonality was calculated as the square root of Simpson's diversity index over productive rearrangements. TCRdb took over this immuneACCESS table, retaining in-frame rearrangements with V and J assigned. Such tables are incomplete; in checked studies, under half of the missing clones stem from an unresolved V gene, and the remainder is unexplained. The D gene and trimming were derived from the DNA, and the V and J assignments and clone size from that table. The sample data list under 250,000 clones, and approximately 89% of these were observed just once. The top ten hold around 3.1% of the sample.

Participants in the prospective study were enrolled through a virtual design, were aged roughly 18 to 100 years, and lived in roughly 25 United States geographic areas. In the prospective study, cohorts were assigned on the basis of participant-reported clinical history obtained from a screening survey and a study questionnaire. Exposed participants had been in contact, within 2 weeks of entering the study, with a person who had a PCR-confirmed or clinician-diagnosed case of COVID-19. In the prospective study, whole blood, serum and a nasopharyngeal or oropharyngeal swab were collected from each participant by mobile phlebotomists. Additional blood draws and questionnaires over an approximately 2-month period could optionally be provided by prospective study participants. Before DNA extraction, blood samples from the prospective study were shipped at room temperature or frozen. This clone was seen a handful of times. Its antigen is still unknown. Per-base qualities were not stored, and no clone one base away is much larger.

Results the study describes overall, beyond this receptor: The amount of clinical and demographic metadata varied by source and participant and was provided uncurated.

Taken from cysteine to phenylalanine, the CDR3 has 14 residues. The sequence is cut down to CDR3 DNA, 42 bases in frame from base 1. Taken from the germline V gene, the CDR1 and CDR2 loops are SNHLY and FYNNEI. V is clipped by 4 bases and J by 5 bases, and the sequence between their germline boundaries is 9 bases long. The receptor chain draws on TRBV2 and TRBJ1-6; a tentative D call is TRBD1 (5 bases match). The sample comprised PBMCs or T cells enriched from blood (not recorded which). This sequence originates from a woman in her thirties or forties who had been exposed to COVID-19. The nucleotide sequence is TGTGCCAGCAGTGGTGACAGCGATAATTCACCCCTCCACTTT. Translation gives CASSGDSDNSPLHF.